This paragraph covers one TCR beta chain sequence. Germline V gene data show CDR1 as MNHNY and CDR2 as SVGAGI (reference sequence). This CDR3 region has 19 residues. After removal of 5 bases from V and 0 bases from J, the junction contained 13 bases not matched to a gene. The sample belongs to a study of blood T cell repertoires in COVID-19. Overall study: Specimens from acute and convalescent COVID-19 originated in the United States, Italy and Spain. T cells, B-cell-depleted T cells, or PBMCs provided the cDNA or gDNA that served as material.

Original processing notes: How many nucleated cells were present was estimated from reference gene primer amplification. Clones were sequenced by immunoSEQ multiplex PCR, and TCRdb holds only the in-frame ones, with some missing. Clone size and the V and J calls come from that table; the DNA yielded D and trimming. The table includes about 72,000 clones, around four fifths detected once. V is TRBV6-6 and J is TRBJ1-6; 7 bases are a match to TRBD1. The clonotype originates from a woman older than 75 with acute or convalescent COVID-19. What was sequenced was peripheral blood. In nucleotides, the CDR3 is TGTGCCAGCAGTCCATCCGGGACAGAAACGAGCTCCTATAATTCACCCCTCCACTTT. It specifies CASSPSGTETSSYNSPLHF.